This T cell receptor (beta chain) was sequenced during a study of T-cell reconstitution after alpha-beta-depleted transplantation in children (dated by TCRdb to 2016 to 2017). Background on the whole study: Using TCR repertoire profiling, the study followed T-cell immune reconstitution in a quantitative way in children after TCRalphabeta/CD19-depleted allogeneic hematopoietic cell transplantation. Overall results and qualifications from the work: The frequencies of hyperexpanded clones fell over the following months, and after one year, T-cell counts and TCRbeta diversity were mostly attributed to newly produced T cells. In some patients, high TCRbeta diversity at day 60 was attributed to recipient T cells and intrathymic progenitors that had survived conditioning. The apparently early alphabetaT-cell count recovery about two months after transplant was reportedly dependent on only several hundred rapidly expanded clones derived from non-depleted graft cells.

V has 3 bases trimmed and J has 4 bases trimmed; junction bases matching no gene number 5. Measured from the cysteine to the phenylalanine, the CDR3 is 15 residues long. CDR3 DNA only is kept here, 45 bases in frame from base 1. This clonotype was seen a few times. What this receptor recognizes is not known. No much larger clonotype is one base removed from it; base qualities were not supplied. The receptor library was made with PCR. Sequencing took place on an Illumina HiSeq 2500. TCR libraries were prepared with molecular barcoding, using unique molecular identifiers to normalize TCRbeta repertoire quantification. The public reads were run again by TCRdb, first through fastp at Q25 and then through MiXCR, and only productive beta chains were kept. Each entry is one CDR3 protein sequence, shown with its most common DNA and genes. This sample comprises 200,000 or so distinct CDR3 sequences, about 8.4% of them detected only once. Clones ranked in the top ten supply about a third of the sample.

In light of the paper, this sample's treatment or condition label describes: allogeneic hematopoietic cell transplantation with graft depleted of TCRalphabeta T cells and CD19 B cells. The children who served as transplant recipients had been given grafts of TCRalphabeta/CD19-depleted allogeneic hematopoietic cells. The sequence was obtained from a male patient between 2 and 15 years old who had a stem cell transplant for acute myeloid leukemia, so the T cells may come from the graft donor. The rearrangement combines TRBV12-3 or TRBV12-4 with TRBJ2-5; TRBD1 lines up with 10 middle nucleotides. The sequences come from PBMCs, mostly from graft donor cells, collected 360 days after TCRalphabeta/CD19-depleted stem cell transplant. The CDR3 is CASSLTGGLGETQYF. The nucleotide sequence is TGTGCCAGCAGTTTGACAGGGGGCCTAGGAGAGACCCAGTACTTC.